This T cell receptor beta chain was recorded in a study of T cells after yellow fever vaccination. This clonotype was recorded many times. Its antigen is currently unknown. Conversion of TCR transcripts into cDNA relied on 5'RACE template switching, which added a universal primer site and UMIs. MiXCR, run by TCRdb on the 5' RACE reads, gives a single entry per CDR3 protein. Of about 50,000 distinct CDR3 sequences listed, roughly 7.3% are singletons. Study-wide findings and caveats: Reappearance after the booster was observed for most primary-vaccination clones (about 96% CD4, over 75% CD8). Some clonotypes were seen in both the CD4 and the CD8 compartments. These made up a small share and likely arose from convergent recombination. Weaker overall, the secondary response nonetheless peaked faster (day 5 versus 15).

The sequence was collected from a man younger than 35 who received the YFV17D yellow fever vaccine. This specimen consisted of CD8+ T cells sorted from PBMCs, obtained approximately 15 days after the first yellow fever vaccination.

The CDR3 loop is CASSLGRFSYEQYV. The CDR3 nucleotides read TGTGCCAGCAGCTTGGGGCGGTTTTCCTACGAGCAGTACGTC. The chain is built from TRBV5-5 and TRBJ2-7, with D uncertain. Germline lookup yields CDR1 SGHKS and CDR2 YYEKEE (reference sequence). V was pared by 0 bases and J by 1 base, with 8 bases between. The CDR3 is made up of 14 amino acids.